The sequence of this T cell receptor (beta chain) was determined in a study of blood T cell repertoires in COVID-19. As for the study in general: Sites in the United States, Italy and Spain provided acute and convalescent COVID-19 samples. Sources were T cells, B-cell-depleted T cells, or PBMCs; the material itself was cDNA or gDNA.

V lost 1 base, J lost 4 bases, and 4 bases lay in between. CDR3 length equals 11 residues. Germline CDR1 is GTSNPN and CDR2 is SVGIG (reference sequence). Original processing methods: For nucleated cells, counts were estimated from reference gene primer amplification. Clones were read by immunoSEQ multiplex PCR, and TCRdb kept only the in-frame ones, dropping some. The D gene and trimming were derived from the DNA, and the V and J assignments and clone size from that table. In the table there are 90,000 to 150,000 clones, roughly 80% of which are singletons. Specimen: peripheral blood. This TCR came from a man aged 45-65 years with acute or convalescent COVID-19. The chain uses TRBV30 and TRBJ1-2; D is unclear. CDR3 sequence (DNA): TGTGCCTGGAGTGCCGGCTATGGCTACACCTTC. Its translation: CAWSAGYGYTF.